The 29 T cell receptor beta chains in this list originate from one sample, sequenced in a study of blood T cell repertoires in COVID-19. Produced via immunoSEQ multiplex PCR; TCRdb's table is partial and in-frame only. This sample has around 380,000 clones, with around 87% found just once. The sequenced sample consisted of PBMCs or T cells enriched from blood (not recorded which). These receptors were collected from a man younger than 45 who had recovered from COVID-19.

This clone was seen a few times. This chain uses TRBV10-1 with TRBJ2-7; D call uncertain. The V gene's germline CDR1 is WNHNN and CDR2 SYGVQD (reference sequence). V gave up 3 bases and J gave up 4 bases, with 4 bases separating them. The length of the CDR3 is 11 residues. CDR3 DNA sequence: TGCGCCAGCAGTGACCATTACGAGCAGTACTTC. It codes for CASSDHYEQYF.

The chain recombines TRBV18 with TRBJ1-1, with D perhaps matching TRBD1 (5 bases). This CDR3 comprises 11 residues. The V and J ends lost 3 bases and 10 bases respectively, with 9 bases between them. Germline V gene data show CDR1 as KGHSH and CDR2 as LQKENI. CDR3 in amino acids: CASSPAGGAFF. CDR3 nucleotides: TGTGCCAGCTCACCCGCGGGGGGAGCTTTCTTT.

The chain uses TRBV4-3 and TRBJ1-2; no clear D. In germline, CDR1 is LGHNA, CDR2 YSLEER. V lost 8 bases and J lost 3, with 13 bases in between. The CDR3 is made up of 13 amino acids. CDR3 nucleotide sequence: TGCGCCAGCCTCCGGGGAAGGGACTATGGCTACACCTTC. Protein: CASLRGRDYGYTF.

V gene TRBV6-6 combines with J gene TRBJ1-1; the match to TRBD1 covers 8 bases. Germline assignment: CDR1 MNHNY and CDR2 SVGAGI (reference sequence). The J segment lost 3 bases and the V segment lost 6 bases, leaving 6 bases of the junction unmatched. CDR3 length: 14 amino acids. The CDR3 loop reads CASRLQGEYTEAFF. CDR3 DNA sequence: TGTGCCAGCAGGCTACAGGGGGAGTACACTGAAGCTTTCTTT.

The genes are TRBV6-1 and TRBJ2-5; D is unclear. Trimming took off 2 bases at V and 10 bases at J, with 5 bases between the two ends. Germline V lookup: CDR1 MNHNS, CDR2 SASEGT. This CDR3 is built from 10 residues. The CDR3 spells CASSESLQYF. Written as DNA, the CDR3 is TGTGCCAGCAGTGAATCTCTCCAGTACTTC.

This clone was seen once. The chain employs TRBV2 and TRBJ1-1; the match to TRBD1 covers 7 bases. Trimming at V came to 6 bases and at J to 4 bases, leaving 8 bases not matched to a gene. The CDR3 extends over 14 amino acids. Germline V gives CDR1 SNHLY, CDR2 FYNNEI. The chain's CDR3 is CASRGDSWVTEAFF. In DNA, the CDR3 is TGTGCCAGCAGGGGGGACAGCTGGGTCACTGAAGCTTTCTTT.

J is TRBJ2-7 and V is TRBV27; 7 positions agree with TRBD1. CDR1 and CDR2 (germline): MNHEY, SMNVEV (reference sequence). Losses at the gene ends were 7 bases for V and 2 bases for J; bases not matched to a gene: 8. The CDR3 consists of 14 residues. CDR3 amino acids: CASNLDRAAYEQYF. The CDR3 coding sequence is TGTGCCAGCAACCTCGACAGGGCCGCCTACGAGCAGTACTTC.

The DNA of the CDR3 is TGTGCCAGCAGCGCCCAGGGGGCGGGTTACAATGAGCAGTTCTTC. As protein: CASSAQGAGYNEQFF. The rearrangement links TRBV9 to TRBJ2-1, with 8 nucleotides matching TRBD1. The CDR3 is 15 amino acids. Trimming at V came to 3 bases and at J to 4 bases, leaving 6 bases not matched to a gene. Germline V lookup: CDR1 SGDLS, CDR2 YYNGEE.

The rearrangement links TRBV7-8 to TRBJ2-1, with 16 bases identical to TRBD2. Germline V lookup: CDR1 SGHVS, CDR2 FQNEAQ. This CDR3 region has 19 residues. The ends lost 2 bases at V and 0 bases at J; junction bases unmatched: 4. The CDR3 DNA is TGTGCCAGCAGCTTATCGGGACTAGCGGGGGGGAGCTCCTACAATGAGCAGTTCTTC. It translates to CASSLSGLAGGSSYNEQFF.

The chain carries TRBV30 and TRBJ1-5, with D tentatively TRBD1 (5 bases). Germline V gene sequence: CDR1 GTSNPN, CDR2 SVGIG (reference sequence). V was pared by 0 bases and J by 1 base, with 13 bases between. CDR3 size: 16 residues. In nucleotides, the CDR3 is TGTGCCTGGAGTGTTGGTGGGGCGGGAAGCAATCAGCCCCAGCATTTT. Its translation: CAWSVGGAGSNQPQHF.

V is TRBV29-1 and J is TRBJ1-1; no clear D gene. V lost 7 bases to trimming and J lost 8 bases, with 11 bases between them. Germline values: CDR1 SQVTM, CDR2 ANQGSEA. CDR3 length: 10 amino acids. CDR3 sequence: CSALTVEAFF. The DNA for the CDR3 is TGCAGCGCTCTGACTGTAGAAGCTTTCTTT.

V is TRBV4-2 and J is TRBJ1-6; 7 nucleotides match TRBD1. CDR1 and CDR2 (germline): LGHNA, YNFKEQ. The CDR3 totals 16 residues. Germline trimming cut 1 base from V and 4 bases from J; bases unmatched to any gene: 4. The CDR3 sequence: CASSQGDSGYNSPLHF. DNA for the CDR3: TGTGCCAGCAGCCAAGGGGACAGCGGTTATAATTCACCCCTCCACTTT.

This clone occurred a few times. The rearrangement uses TRBV18 and TRBJ1-2, with D unresolved. Trimming pared 1 base from V and 8 bases from J, leaving 8 bases between. The V gene's germline CDR1 is KGHSH and CDR2 LQKENI. This CDR3 has 12 amino acids. CDR3 amino acids: CASSPLERGYTF. The CDR3 nucleotides are TGTGCCAGCTCACCACTAGAACGAGGCTACACCTTC.

This clone was counted once. The V and J genes are TRBV24-1 and TRBJ1-2; D may be TRBD1 (5 bases). The ends were cut back, 1 base at V and 8 bases at J, with 19 bases in the middle. Germline CDR1 KGHDR, CDR2 SFDVKD. This CDR3 comprises 16 residues. CDR3 amino acids: CATSDLGASPIWGYTF. CDR3 DNA sequence: TGTGCCACCAGTGATTTAGGGGCCAGTCCCATCTGGGGCTACACCTTC.

The chain has TRBV5-6 and TRBJ1-2, with 8 bases lining up with TRBD1. CDR1 SGHDT and CDR2 YYEEEE come from the germline V gene. There are 15 residues in the CDR3. Trimming at V came to 2 bases and at J to 5 bases, leaving 8 bases not matched to a gene. CDR3 sequence reads: CASSFLSGTGYGYTF. CDR3 DNA sequence: TGTGCCAGCAGCTTCCTTTCCGGGACAGGATATGGCTACACCTTC. The full variable domain, completed using reference TRBV5-6 and TRBJ1-2, is DAGVTQSPTHLIKTRGQQVTLRCSPKSGHDTVSWYQQALGQGPQFIFQYYEEEERQRGNFPDRFSGHQFPNYSSELNVNALLLGDSALYLCASSFLSGTGYGYTFGSGTRLTVV.

This chain joins TRBV27 and TRBJ1-6; TRBD1 matches 7 bases. In germline, CDR1 is MNHEY, CDR2 SMNVEV (reference sequence). The CDR3 runs to 13 residues. V shed 10 bases, J shed 9 bases, and the junction held 9 bases outside the gene matches. The DNA of the CDR3 is TGTGCCACCCACCAAACAGGGGCTTCACCCCTCCACTTT. Amino acid sequence: CATHQTGASPLHF.

This clone was seen just once. The genes are TRBV6-2 or TRBV6-3 and TRBJ1-1, with D possibly being TRBD1 (6 bases). The CDR3 is 14 residues long. V lost 4 bases and J lost 8, with 17 bases in between. CDR1 MNHEY and CDR2 SVGEGT come from the germline V gene. CDR3 in DNA: TGTGCCAGCAGTTCCTCCGTCTCGGGGACAGAAGCTTTCTTT. Amino acid sequence: CASSSSVSGTEAFF.

The rearrangement links TRBV4-1 to TRBJ1-5; no firm D call. The ends were cut back, 0 bases at V and 6 bases at J, with 9 bases in the middle. Germline CDR1 is MGHRA and CDR2 is YSYEKL. The CDR3 runs 14 residues. CDR3 nucleotide sequence: TGCGCCAGCAGCCAAGATGTCCCGCGTCAGCCCCAGCATTTT. It is translated as CASSQDVPRQPQHF.

V and J are TRBV7-8 and TRBJ1-2, with TRBD1 matching over 12 bases. The junction had 14 bases not matched to a gene; V was cut back by 3 bases and J by 0 bases. In germline, CDR1 is SGHVS, CDR2 FQNEAQ. The CDR3 length is 20 residues. The CDR3 DNA reads as TGTGCCAGCAGCTTGGGCCTGACCGGGACAGGGGGCGCAGCTAACTATGGCTACACCTTC. This sequence encodes CASSLGLTGTGGAANYGYTF. The full variable domain, in which reference TRBV7-8 and TRBJ1-2 provide the parts outside the CDR3, is GAGVSQSPRYKVAKRGQDVALRCDPISGHVSLFWYQQALGQGPEFLTYFQNEAQLDKSGLPSDRFFAERPEGSVSTLKIQRTQQEDSAVYLCASSLGLTGTGGAANYGYTFGSGTRLTVV.

This chain links TRBV6-6 with TRBJ1-3; 7 bases line up with TRBD1. The germline gives CDR1 MNHNY, CDR2 SVGAGI (reference sequence). The CDR3 totals 13 residues. Trimming cost V 6 bases and J 3 bases; bases outside gene matches: 2. The CDR3 region is CASRTGLGNTIYF. CDR3 DNA: TGTGCCAGCAGGACAGGGCTTGGAAACACCATATATTTT.

The chain recombines TRBV9 with TRBJ2-1; weak D call: TRBD2 (6 bases). Between the trimmed V and J ends, which lost 3 bases and 3 bases, there was a span of 19 bases. The germline V gene has CDR1 SGDLS and CDR2 YYNGEE. There are 17 residues in the CDR3. CDR3 region: CASSGSETGTHYNEQFF. DNA of the CDR3: TGTGCCAGCAGCGGTTCAGAGACCGGGACTCACTACAATGAGCAGTTCTTC.

This clone was detected only once. The gene calls are TRBV10-3 and TRBJ1-2, with D hard to call. The germline V gene encodes CDR1 ENHRY and CDR2 SYGVKD. The CDR3 has 15 amino acids. Trimming removed 2 bases at V and 3 bases at J, with 13 bases between. The DNA for the CDR3 is TGTGCCATCAGTGAGACCAAGAGTCTCTACTATGGCTACACCTTC. It specifies CAISETKSLYYGYTF.

This clone came up once. This chain connects TRBV7-9 to TRBJ2-5; unclear D gene. V shed 7 bases and J shed 5 bases, with 11 bases lying between them. The CDR3 loop spans 12 amino acids. The germline CDR1 and CDR2 sequences are SEHNR and FQNEAQ (reference sequence). The CDR3 sequence is CASTGRHETQYF. CDR3 DNA sequence: TGTGCCAGCACCGGCAGGCACGAGACCCAGTACTTC.

The J gene is TRBJ2-3, the V gene TRBV10-1; no firm D call. The CDR3 loop spans 13 amino acids. Germline V lookup: CDR1 WNHNN, CDR2 SYGVQD (reference sequence). The V end was cut by 2 bases, the J end by 8 bases, with 11 bases between. The CDR3 region is CASSELESGTQYF. DNA for the CDR3: TGCGCCAGCAGTGAGCTAGAGTCGGGTACGCAGTATTTT.

The chain is built from TRBV9 and TRBJ1-1; 7 nucleotides agree with TRBD1. Germline CDR1 reads SGDLS; CDR2 reads YYNGEE. The junction had 11 bases not matched to a gene; V was cut back by 0 bases and J by 6 bases. CDR3 size: 16 residues. The DNA for the CDR3 is TGTGCCAGCAGCGTAGTCCCCACAACAGGGGAAGCTGAAGCTTTCTTT. As protein: CASSVVPTTGEAEAFF. Looking up the rest from reference TRBV9 and TRBJ1-1 gives the full variable domain: DSGVTQTPKHLITATGQRVTLRCSPRSGDLSVYWYQQSLDQGLQFLIQYYNGEERAKGNILERFSAQQFPDLHSELNLSSLELGDSALYFCASSVVPTTGEAEAFFGQGTRLTVV.

The rearrangement joins TRBV30 to TRBJ2-7; TRBD2 is a possible D gene (6 bases). V was cut by 4 bases and J by 2 bases, with 24 bases left in between. The CDR3 totals 17 residues. The germline V gene has CDR1 GTSNPN and CDR2 SVGIG (reference sequence). The CDR3 region is CAWTVPWSRRTTYEQYF. CDR3 sequence (DNA): TGTGCCTGGACCGTACCCTGGAGCAGGCGGACTACCTACGAGCAGTACTTC.

With respect to this clone: This specimen includes other DNA sequences encoding the same CDR3. The chain has TRBV11-2 and TRBJ1-5; 8 bases match TRBD1. From germline, CDR1 is SGHAT and CDR2 FQNNGV. CDR3 length: 15 amino acids. The junction had 1 base not matched to a gene; V was cut back by 2 bases and J by 1 base. CDR3 DNA: TGTGCCAGCAGCTTAAGGACAGGGAGCAATCAGCCCCAGCATTTT. Translating it yields CASSLRTGSNQPQHF.

The J gene is TRBJ1-5, the V gene TRBV12-3 or TRBV12-4; D possibly corresponds to TRBD1 (6 bases). With 6 bases removed from V and 7 bases from J, the gap between germline ends came to 13 bases. The CDR3 extends over 13 amino acids. The CDR3 loop is CASRLTGLQPQHF. As DNA, the CDR3 is TGTGCCAGCAGATTAACAGGGCTGCAGCCCCAGCATTTT.

This rearrangement joins TRBV6-2 or TRBV6-3 to TRBJ1-2; 8 bases match TRBD1. The CDR3 consists of 14 residues. Germline CDR1 reads MNHEY; CDR2 reads SVGEGT. Unmatched junction bases numbered 4, after V lost 4 bases and J lost 3 bases. Written as DNA, the CDR3 is TGTGCCAGCAGTTTTGGGACAGGACACTATGGCTACACCTTC. Encoded protein: CASSFGTGHYGYTF.